This T cell receptor (beta chain) appears in the sequencing data of a study of CXCR3-negative and CXCR3-positive naive CD8 T cells. Broader study findings: CXCR3-positive naive cells carried more hydrophobic TRB CDR3s than CXCR3-negative naive cells did.

All TRB cDNA libraries came from 5' RACE performed with UMI labels. TCRdb reprocessed the 5' RACE reads and keeps a single row for each CDR3 protein, giving no DNA. The table for this sample gives 75,000 to 100,000 distinct CDR3 sequences. Points on this clonotype: Its antigen is undetermined.

This receptor was taken from a human donor in good health. Some clones in this sample may be carry-over from other donors' samples. Material for sequencing was naive CXCR3+ CD8+ T cells from blood. Sample subset: CD45RO-CCR7+CD27+CD95- naive CD8+ T cells expressing CXCR3 (TNR3+).

The chain's CDR3 is CASSLGQGGNEQFF. The chain uses TRBV12-3 or TRBV12-4 and TRBJ2-1; TCRdb names TRBD1, which stays unverified in the absence of DNA. The length of the CDR3 is 14 residues.